These 20 T cell receptor beta chains came from one sample sequenced in a study of blood T cell repertoires in COVID-19. Assay: immunoSEQ multiplex PCR; the TCRdb copy retains only in-frame clones and omits some. Here the sample spans about 69,000 clones, 85% being singletons. Sequenced material: peripheral blood. Every receptor here comes from an elderly man with acute or convalescent COVID-19.

At least ten counts were recorded for this clone. V is TRBV12-3 or TRBV12-4 and J is TRBJ1-5; D ambiguous. The CDR3 loop spans 13 amino acids. Trimming pared 2 bases from V and 6 bases from J, leaving 8 bases between. Here the CDR3 DNA reads TGTGCCAGCAGTTTAATCGGGAGTCAGCCCCAGCATTTT. Translating gives CASSLIGSQPQHF.

The V call is TRBV10-3, the J call TRBJ1-2; no clear D. V gave up 6 bases and J gave up 8 bases, with 22 bases separating them. This CDR3 has 15 residues. The V gene's germline CDR1 is ENHRY and CDR2 SYGVKD. The CDR3 nucleotides read TGTGCCATCAGGGCCGGAGGCAGTGACTTCTTGGGCTACACCTTC. Translation: CAIRAGGSDFLGYTF.

This clone occurred a few times. This rearrangement joins TRBV5-1 to TRBJ1-5; TRBD1 matches 7 bases. Germline-derived CDR1 and CDR2 are SGHRS and YFSETQ. The V gene end was trimmed by 2 bases and the J gene end by 5 bases; junction bases not matched to a gene: 4. This CDR3 has 14 amino acids. The DNA for the CDR3 is TGCGCCAGCAGCTTCATAGGGGGCGATCAGCCCCAGCATTTT. Translation gives CASSFIGGDQPQHF.

V usage is TRBV7-8 and J usage is TRBJ2-5, with 12 bases identical to TRBD2. Trimming removed 5 bases from V and 4 bases from J; junction bases left unmatched: 5. CDR3 length: 15 residues. Germline V gene lookup returns CDR1 SGHVS and CDR2 FQNEAQ. The CDR3 DNA follows: TGTGCCAGCAGCCCGCCGGGACTAGCGGGAGAGACCCAGTACTTC. Translating it yields CASSPPGLAGETQYF.

The J gene is TRBJ2-3, the V gene TRBV5-5; D may be TRBD2 (6 bases). V lost 4 bases to trimming and J lost 1 base, with 10 bases between them. This CDR3 has 14 residues. The V gene's germline CDR1 is SGHKS and CDR2 YYEKEE (reference sequence). CDR3 nucleotides: TGTGCCAGCAGCCCCTCTAGCGGCACAGATACGCAGTATTTT. Protein sequence: CASSPSSGTDTQYF. Using reference TRBV5-5 and TRBJ2-3 for the parts outside the CDR3, the full variable domain is DAGVTQSPTHLIKTRGQQVTLRCSPISGHKSVSWYQQVLGQGPQFIFQYYEKEERGRGNFPDRFSARQFPNYSSELNVNALLLGDSALYLCASSPSSGTDTQYFGPGTRLTVL.

The chain links TRBV7-8 to TRBJ2-1; 12 bases are a match to TRBD2. The CDR3 totals 16 residues. CDR1 SGHVS and CDR2 FQNEAQ come from the germline V gene. J gave up 4 bases and V 4 bases, and 5 bases lay outside the gene matches. The CDR3 DNA reads TGTGCCAGCAGCTCAAGACTAGCGGGAGATTACAATGAGCAGTTCTTC. Its translation is CASSSRLAGDYNEQFF.

J is TRBJ2-3 and V is TRBV5-1; 9 nucleotides align to TRBD2. This CDR3 has 16 residues. CDR1 is SGHRS, CDR2 YFSETQ, per germline. Trimming removed 4 bases from V and 0 bases from J; junction bases left unmatched: 6. The CDR3 bases are TGCGCCAGCAGCGGGGCGGGAGGGAGTAGCACAGATACGCAGTATTTT. This encodes CASSGAGGSSTDTQYF.

V and J are TRBV6-2 or TRBV6-3 and TRBJ2-5, with 11 positions matching TRBD1. With 5 bases clipped from V and 2 bases from J, the junction kept 13 bases outside the gene matches. Germline CDR1 MNHEY, CDR2 SVGEGT. The length of the CDR3 is 18 residues. The CDR3 DNA is TGTGCCAGCAGTCCAGGGACAGGGGGACGTCTCCGACAAGAGACCCAGTACTTC. The encoded protein is CASSPGTGGRLRQETQYF.

The J gene is TRBJ1-6, the V gene TRBV27; D possibly corresponds to TRBD1 (6 bases). V lost 3 bases, J lost 4 bases, and 16 bases lay in between. From germline, CDR1 is MNHEY and CDR2 SMNVEV (reference sequence). The CDR3 length is 17 residues. The CDR3 nucleotides are TGTGCCAGCAGTTTGGGGCAGGGGACCCTGTATAATTCACCCCTCCACTTT. It codes for CASSLGQGTLYNSPLHF.

The chain couples TRBV2 to TRBJ2-3; 8 positions agree with TRBD2. Germline-derived CDR1 and CDR2 are SNHLY and FYNNEI. This CDR3 has 14 amino acids. V shed 7 bases, J shed 5 bases, and the junction held 8 bases outside the gene matches. CDR3 in amino acids: CASTRLAMGDTQYF. CDR3 bases: TGTGCCAGCACCCGACTAGCGATGGGAGATACGCAGTATTTT.

The chain is built from TRBV3-1 (or the pseudogene TRBV3-2) and TRBJ1-4; 8 bases match TRBD1. CDR1 LGHDT and CDR2 YNNKEL come from the germline V gene (reference sequence). The CDR3 length is 15 residues. V lost 5 bases to trimming and J lost 2 bases; unmatched junction nucleotides: 4. For the CDR3, the DNA is TGTGCCAGCAGCACTCAGGGGGCGACTAATGAAAAACTGTTTTTT. This sequence encodes CASSTQGATNEKLFF.

The chain employs TRBV3-1 (or the pseudogene TRBV3-2) and TRBJ1-5; TRBD1 matches at 7 bases. The V gene end was trimmed by 2 bases and the J gene end by 4 bases; junction bases not matched to a gene: 2. The germline V gene has CDR1 LGHDT and CDR2 YNNKEL (reference sequence). The CDR3 has 14 residues. In DNA, the CDR3 is TGTGCCAGCAGCCAAAGGGACAGTAATCAGCCCCAGCATTTT. The encoded protein is CASSQRDSNQPQHF.

The chain uses TRBV4-1 and TRBJ1-1; TRBD1 matches 9 bases. The trim removed 0 bases at V and 1 base at J, leaving 12 bases unmatched. CDR3 length: 19 amino acids. The germline CDR1 and CDR2 sequences are MGHRA and YSYEKL. The DNA for the CDR3 is TGCGCCAGCAGCCAAGAAAGGGGGGGACAGGGTTTTTCGAACACTGAAGCTTTCTTT. Encoded protein: CASSQERGGQGFSNTEAFF.

V is TRBV4-3 and J is TRBJ2-4; 11 bases fit TRBD2. Germline CDR1 is LGHNA and CDR2 is YSLEER. The junction had 3 bases not matched to a gene; V was cut back by 3 bases and J by 2 bases. There are 16 residues in the CDR3. CDR3 in DNA: TGCGCCAGCAGCCACGGGACTAGCGGATCCAAAAACATTCAGTACTTC. Translated: CASSHGTSGSKNIQYF.

The chain uses TRBV7-2 and TRBJ1-3; D uncertain. Trimming removed 1 base at V and 0 bases at J, with 7 bases between. From germline, CDR1 is SGHTA and CDR2 FQGNSA. The CDR3 is 15 amino acids. The CDR3 here is CASSLGSGSGNTIYF. Here the CDR3 DNA reads TGTGCCAGCAGCTTAGGTTCGGGCTCTGGAAACACCATATATTTT.

The chain is built from TRBV21-1 and TRBJ2-5; the table gives TRBD2 as D, unverified against the DNA. TRBV21-1 is marked as a pseudogene. The CDR3 has 14 amino acids. CDR3 in amino acids: CASRGLAGEETQYF. The CDR3 DNA reads as TGTGCCAGCAGGGGACTAGCGGGAGAGGAGACCCAGTACTTC.

J is TRBJ1-2 and V is TRBV20-1; D not resolved. Germline CDR1 and CDR2: DFQATT and SNEGSKA (reference sequence). V lost 3 bases and J lost 4, with 9 bases in between. The CDR3 spans 12 residues. CDR3 loop: CSASPGSYGYTF. The CDR3 DNA reads TGCAGTGCTAGTCCGGGGAGCTATGGCTACACCTTC.

This chain connects TRBV9 to TRBJ2-2, with 8 bases fitting TRBD2. Losses at the gene ends were 4 bases for V and 1 base for J; bases not matched to a gene: 0. Germline CDR1 is SGDLS and CDR2 is YYNGEE. This CDR3 has 14 residues. The CDR3 protein is CASSTSGNTGELFF. The CDR3 DNA sequence: TGTGCCAGCAGCACTAGCGGGAACACCGGGGAGCTGTTTTTT. Full variable domain (remainder filled in from reference TRBV9 and TRBJ2-2): DSGVTQTPKHLITATGQRVTLRCSPRSGDLSVYWYQQSLDQGLQFLIQYYNGEERAKGNILERFSAQQFPDLHSELNLSSLELGDSALYFCASSTSGNTGELFFGEGSRLTVL.

This chain's CDR3 is CASSDDRVNTEAFF. The CDR3 DNA sequence: TGTGCCAGCAGTGATGACAGGGTGAACACTGAAGCTTTCTTT. The chain is built from TRBV25-1 and TRBJ1-1, with TRBD1 matching over 7 bases. Germline V gene lookup returns CDR1 MGHDK and CDR2 SYGVNS. The CDR3 sequence is 14 residues long. V shed 3 bases and J 0 bases; nucleotides not matched to a gene: 1.

V usage is TRBV6-5 and J usage is TRBJ2-7; tentatively, D is TRBD2 (7 bases). The V gene lost 6 bases and the J gene lost 6 bases, with 21 bases spanning the gap. This CDR3 comprises 15 residues. CDR1 and CDR2 from the germline V gene are MNHEY and SVGAGI. The CDR3 region has the DNA TGTGCCAGCAGCCCCGGGGGGCAGGGGAGGTCCGAGCAGTACTTC. It encodes CASSPGGQGRSEQYF.